This entry features one T cell receptor beta chain sequence. What it binds is unknown. This sample stems from a study of CD8 T cells in ankylosing spondylitis. Study-wide findings and caveats: Disease-linked clones proved CD8+ and comparatively uncommon in peripheral blood. Past research had described some motif variants in reactive arthritis synovial fluid and blood. Significant enrichment of disease-linked clones was reported in matched ankylosing spondylitis synovial fluid.

For TCR beta, libraries came from quantitative 5'-RACE with molecular barcodes. TCRdb reprocessed the 5' RACE reads with MiXCR, giving one entry per CDR3 protein. The sample has hundreds of thousands of distinct CDR3 sequences, more than 25% seen once. Deletions cut 4 bases from V and 2 bases from J, with 16 bases between. The CDR3 contains 15 residues. In germline, CDR1 is SGHRS, CDR2 YFSETQ. The source of this sequence is a male donor with ankylosing spondylitis or in good health (not recorded which). V is TRBV5-1 and J is TRBJ2-7; possibly TRBD1 for D (6 bases). Material: blood, either unsorted or a sorted T cell fraction (not recorded which). The CDR3 DNA sequence: TGCGCCAGCAGCGCATACAGGGATACGGCCTACGAGCAGTACTTC. Residues: CASSAYRDTAYEQYF.